Shown below are 21 T cell receptor beta chains from a single sample sequenced in a study of blood T cell repertoires in COVID-19. Sequencing was performed with immunoSEQ multiplex PCR; in TCRdb, only in-frame clones are kept and a portion is missing. The profile shows roughly 90,000 clones, around 90% of them singletons. The sample consisted of peripheral blood. The receptors shown here come from a man between 40 and 49 years old with acute or convalescent COVID-19.

This clone was seen just once. V and J are TRBV19 and TRBJ2-5; perhaps TRBD1 as D (5 bases). Trimming removed 4 bases at V and 4 bases at J, with 10 bases between. The CDR3 has 13 amino acids. Germline lookup yields CDR1 LNHDA and CDR2 SQIVND (reference sequence). The CDR3 DNA reads as TGTGCCAGTAGTAGGCAGGGATTAGAGACCCAGTACTTC. Protein: CASSRQGLETQYF.

The chain links TRBV9 to TRBJ1-2, with TRBD1 matching over 9 bases. V shed 0 bases, J shed 8 bases, and the junction held 11 bases outside the gene matches. Looked up from germline, CDR1 is SGDLS and CDR2 is YYNGEE. The CDR3 length is 16 residues. The CDR3 DNA is TGTGCCAGCAGCGTAGATCCCCGGGGACAGGGATTGGGCTACACCTTC. Translation: CASSVDPRGQGLGYTF.

The chain links TRBV5-1 to TRBJ2-7; D call uncertain. Trimming removed 0 bases from V and 0 bases from J, with 7 bases in between. CDR1 and CDR2 from the germline V gene are SGHRS and YFSETQ. The CDR3 has 14 amino acids. The CDR3 sequence is CASSLAVTSYEQYF. Written as DNA, the CDR3 is TGCGCCAGCAGCTTGGCGGTCACCTCCTACGAGCAGTACTTC.

This sequence joins TRBV5-1 and TRBJ1-3; TRBD1 matches at 10 bases. CDR1 SGHRS and CDR2 YFSETQ come from the germline V gene. The CDR3 is 16 residues long. J gave up 2 bases and V 4 bases, and 6 bases lay outside the gene matches. Written as DNA, the CDR3 is TGCGCCAGCAGCCTATCCGGGACAGGGGCTGGAAACACCATATATTTT. Its translation: CASSLSGTGAGNTIYF.

The gene calls are TRBV3-1 (or the pseudogene TRBV3-2) and TRBJ2-2, with a weak D call TRBD2 (5 bases). Germline V gene data show CDR1 as LGHDT and CDR2 as YNNKEL (reference sequence). V shed 2 bases and J shed 2 bases, with 9 bases lying between them. The length of the CDR3 is 15 residues. Here the CDR3 reads CASSQLGLNTGELFF. In DNA, the CDR3 is TGTGCCAGCAGCCAACTCGGACTTAACACCGGGGAGCTGTTTTTT.

This clone has just a few counts. The CDR3 DNA reads as TGTGCCAGCAGCTACAGGGATGGTAGCGGCTACACCTTC. Protein sequence: CASSYRDGSGYTF. The chain uses TRBV2 and TRBJ1-2; TRBD1 might be the D (6 bases). The length of the CDR3 is 13 residues. Trimming stripped 6 bases from V and 8 bases from J, with 16 bases between. The germline CDR1 and CDR2 sequences are SNHLY and FYNNEI.

V usage is TRBV12-3 or TRBV12-4 and J usage is TRBJ2-2; 7 nucleotides line up with TRBD2. Germline trimming cut 5 bases from V and 5 bases from J; bases unmatched to any gene: 2. The CDR3 runs 13 residues. This chain's CDR3 is CASSQLATGELFF. CDR3 nucleotide sequence: TGTGCCAGCAGTCAACTAGCGACCGGGGAGCTGTTTTTT.

The chain joins TRBV3-1 (or the pseudogene TRBV3-2) to TRBJ2-7; the D is unclear. The CDR3 spans 14 residues. Trimming pared 0 bases from V and 3 bases from J, leaving 9 bases between. The V gene's germline CDR1 is LGHDT and CDR2 YNNKEL (reference sequence). CDR3 sequence (DNA): TGTGCCAGCAGCCAAGAATCCGTCCTCTACGAGCAGTACTTC. Translating gives CASSQESVLYEQYF.

This clone turned up a few times. This sequence joins TRBV7-6 and TRBJ2-7, with 14 bases aligning to TRBD2. Germline trimming cut 5 bases from V and 5 bases from J; bases unmatched to any gene: 5. Germline-derived CDR1 and CDR2 are SGHVS and FNYEAQ. The CDR3 spans 15 residues. The DNA for the CDR3 is TGTGCCAGCAGCCGACTAGCGGGAGGGCCAGACGAGCAGTACTTC. Its translation: CASSRLAGGPDEQYF. Full variable domain (rest looked up from reference TRBV7-6 and TRBJ2-7): GAGVSQSPRYKVTKRGQDVALRCDPISGHVSLYWYRQALGQGPEFLTYFNYEAQQDKSGLPNDRFSAERPEGSISTLTIQRTEQRDSAMYRCASSRLAGGPDEQYFGPGTRLTVT.

The chain couples TRBV7-2 to TRBJ1-2; no firm D call. Deletions cut 5 bases from V and 6 bases from J, with 19 bases between. There are 15 residues in the CDR3. CDR1 is SGHTA, CDR2 FQGNSA, per germline. CDR3 in amino acids: CASSPSDGPRDGYTF. The CDR3 DNA is TGTGCCAGCAGCCCATCCGACGGTCCGCGGGATGGCTACACCTTC. Full variable domain (outside the CDR3, taken from reference TRBV7-2 and TRBJ1-2): GAGVSQSPSNKVTEKGKDVELRCDPISGHTALYWYRQSLGQGLEFLIYFQGNSAPDKSGLPSDRFSAERTGGSVSTLTIQRTQQEDSAVYLCASSPSDGPRDGYTFGSGTRLTVV.

V gene TRBV18 combines with J gene TRBJ2-3; 7 bases fit TRBD1. The germline gives CDR1 KGHSH, CDR2 LQKENI. The CDR3 sequence is 13 residues long. Germline trimming cut 6 bases from V and 4 bases from J; bases unmatched to any gene: 4. The CDR3 DNA sequence: TGTGCCAGCTCCTGGGACAGCGCAGATACGCAGTATTTT. Translation: CASSWDSADTQYF.

The chain combines TRBV3-1 (or the pseudogene TRBV3-2) with TRBJ1-3, with D perhaps TRBD1 (6 bases). Between the trimmed V and J ends, which lost 2 bases and 4 bases, there was a span of 15 bases. CDR1 LGHDT and CDR2 YNNKEL come from the germline V gene (reference sequence). This CDR3 contains 16 residues. The CDR3 protein is CASSQNGGGSGNTIYF. The CDR3 DNA reads as TGTGCCAGCAGCCAAAACGGCGGGGGCTCAGGAAACACCATATATTTT.

V gene TRBV24-1 combines with J gene TRBJ2-5; 10 bases fit TRBD1. With V trimmed by 9 bases and J by 5 bases, 2 bases remained unmatched. CDR3 length equals 12 residues. Germline CDR1 reads KGHDR; CDR2 reads SFDVKD. CDR3: CATGGQGETQYF. DNA of the CDR3: TGTGCCACCGGGGGACAGGGGGAGACCCAGTACTTC.

This chain links TRBV19 with TRBJ2-2; no clear D. CDR1 is LNHDA and CDR2 is SQIVND in the germline V gene (reference sequence). This CDR3 has 13 amino acids. V lost 2 bases and J lost 6, with 7 bases in between. The DNA of the CDR3 is TGTGCCAGTAGTATACCTCCTCCCGGGGAGCTGTTTTTT. This translates into CASSIPPPGELFF.

This clone has just a few counts. The J gene is TRBJ2-3, the V gene TRBV7-9; D perhaps matches TRBD2 (5 bases). V shed 8 bases and J shed 2 bases, with 17 bases lying between them. The germline CDR1 and CDR2 sequences are SEHNR and FQNEAQ (reference sequence). The CDR3 has 15 amino acids. This CDR3 reads CASRPRGSFTDTQYF. The CDR3 DNA reads TGTGCCAGCCGTCCCCGGGGTAGCTTCACAGATACGCAGTATTTT.

The chain combines TRBV5-6 with TRBJ2-7; D is undetermined. CDR1 and CDR2 from the germline V gene are SGHDT and YYEEEE. The CDR3 runs 14 residues. V gave up 0 bases and J gave up 2 bases, with 9 bases separating them. CDR3 region: CASSLVHSTYEQYF. CDR3 bases: TGTGCCAGCAGCTTGGTTCACTCCACCTACGAGCAGTACTTC.

The rearrangement joins TRBV24-1 to TRBJ2-5; the match to TRBD1 covers 12 bases. Germline V lookup: CDR1 KGHDR, CDR2 SFDVKD. J was trimmed by 3 bases and V by 2 bases; bases with no gene match: 3. The CDR3 spans 16 residues. The CDR3 loop is CATSDSGTGGEETQYF. The CDR3 coding sequence is TGTGCCACCAGTGATTCCGGGACAGGGGGCGAAGAGACCCAGTACTTC.

The rearrangement joins TRBV30 to TRBJ1-5, with 7 bases aligning to TRBD1. This CDR3 is built from 14 residues. V was pared by 4 bases and J by 4 bases, with 7 bases of the junction left unmatched. From germline, CDR1 is GTSNPN and CDR2 SVGIG (reference sequence). The CDR3 sequence: CAWNPGQLNQPQHF. The CDR3 DNA reads as TGTGCCTGGAACCCGGGACAGCTAAATCAGCCCCAGCATTTT.

This clone was counted a single time. The chain has TRBV27 and TRBJ1-2, with 7 bases aligning to TRBD1. Germline-derived CDR1 and CDR2 are MNHEY and SMNVEV (reference sequence). The CDR3 is 14 residues long. Trimming removed 4 bases from V and 6 bases from J; junction bases left unmatched: 8. The CDR3 DNA is TGTGCCAGCAGTTCGCGACAGGGCTGGCATGGCTACACCTTC. Translation gives CASSSRQGWHGYTF.

The genes are TRBV2 and TRBJ2-1; TRBD1 is a possible D gene (5 bases). From germline, CDR1 is SNHLY and CDR2 FYNNEI. The CDR3 is 14 residues long. V dropped 3 bases and J dropped 3 bases, with 9 bases sitting between them. CDR3 nucleotide sequence: TGTGCCAGCAGTGAGGACATGTTCTACAATGAGCAGTTCTTC. This codes for CASSEDMFYNEQFF.

This clone was seen a single time. The V and J genes are TRBV19 and TRBJ1-1, with TRBD1 matching 7 bases. Germline V CDR1 and CDR2: LNHDA, SQIVND (reference sequence). V shed 6 bases, J shed 3 bases, and the junction held 4 bases outside the gene matches. The CDR3 is made up of 13 amino acids. CDR3 nucleotides: TGTGCCAGTAGCTCAGGGGGTTACACTGAAGCTTTCTTT. It specifies CASSSGGYTEAFF.